This T cell receptor (beta chain) was sequenced during a study of cytotoxic CD8 clonotypes in ibrutinib-treated CLL. Data came from immunoSEQ multiplex PCR; TCRdb stores just in-frame clones and leaves some out. The table shows 200,000 to 250,000 clones, with roughly three quarters occurring only once. The CDR3 runs 14 residues. The germline CDR1 and CDR2 sequences are LNHDA and SQIVND (reference sequence). The V end lost 10 bases, the J end lost 0 bases, and 13 bases lay between the germline ends. The sequencing used PBMCs, collected after 12 months of ibrutinib treatment. V and J are TRBV19 and TRBJ1-3, with D perhaps TRBD1 (5 bases). The sequence came from a human donor with chronic lymphocytic leukemia. The CDR3 loop reads CATLGGNSGNTIYF. CDR3 nucleotides: TGTGCCACCCTTGGGGGAAACTCTGGAAACACCATATATTTT.